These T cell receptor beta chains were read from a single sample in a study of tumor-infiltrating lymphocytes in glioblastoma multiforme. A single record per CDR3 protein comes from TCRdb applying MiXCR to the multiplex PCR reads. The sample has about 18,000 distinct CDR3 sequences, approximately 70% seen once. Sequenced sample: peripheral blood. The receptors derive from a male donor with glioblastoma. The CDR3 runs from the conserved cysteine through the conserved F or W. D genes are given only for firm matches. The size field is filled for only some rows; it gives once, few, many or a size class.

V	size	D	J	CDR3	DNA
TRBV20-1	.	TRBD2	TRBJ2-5	CNVVASGNRETQYF	TGCAATGTGGTTGCCAGCGGGAATAGAGAGACCCAGTACTTC
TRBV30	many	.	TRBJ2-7	CAWSVGGPYEQYF	TGTGCCTGGAGCGTCGGAGGGCCCTACGAGCAGTACTTC
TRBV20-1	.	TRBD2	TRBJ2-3	CSARESGGASLIDTQYF	TGCAGTGCTAGAGAGAGCGGGGGGGCCTCGTTAATAGATACGCAGTATTTT
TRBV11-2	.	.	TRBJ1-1	CASSLNPLGGRTEAFF	TGTGCCAGCAGCTTAAACCCCCTTGGGGGCCGCACTGAAGCTTTCTTT
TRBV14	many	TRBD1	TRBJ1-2	CASSPRTGGVGYTF	TGTGCCAGCAGCCCGCGAACAGGGGGCGTCGGCTACACCTTC
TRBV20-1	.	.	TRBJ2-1	CSASGCFLYNDQFF	TGCAGTGCTAGCGGGTGCTTCCTGTACAATGATCAGTTCTTC
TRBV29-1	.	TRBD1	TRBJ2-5	CSVDEDRDTQYF	TGCAGCGTTGACGAGGACAGGGATACCCAGTACTTC
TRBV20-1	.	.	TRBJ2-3	CSAPQGLKLTDTQYF	TGCAGTGCTCCTCAGGGCCTGAAACTCACAGATACGCAGTATTTT
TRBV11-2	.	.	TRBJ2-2	CASSSGQGSSGGMFF	TGTGCCAGCAGCTCCGGACAGGGATCTTCCGGGGGGATGTTTTTT
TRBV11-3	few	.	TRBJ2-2	CASSLRSGELFF	TGTGCCAGCAGCTTACGGTCCGGGGAGCTGTTTTTT
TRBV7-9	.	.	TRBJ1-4	CASSLGSAGGPASNEKLFF	TGTGCCAGCAGCTTAGGGAGCGCGGGGGGCCCAGCATCTAATGAAAAACTGTTTTTT
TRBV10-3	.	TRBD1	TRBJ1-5	CAISVEWTGDQPQHF	TGTGCCATCAGTGTCGAATGGACAGGAGATCAGCCCCAGCATTTT
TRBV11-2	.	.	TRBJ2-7	CASSPRWGRLGGEQYF	TGTGCCAGCAGCCCCCGGTGGGGCCGACTAGGGGGGGAGCAGTACTTC
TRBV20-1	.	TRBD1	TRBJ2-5	CSARGTGVETRYF	TGCAGTGCTAGGGGGACAGGTGTAGAGACCCGGTACTTC
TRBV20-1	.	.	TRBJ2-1	CSARTSSYNEQFF	TGCAGTGCTAGGACCTCCTCCTACAACGAGCAGTTCTTC
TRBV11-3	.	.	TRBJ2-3	CASTTRGNTDTQYF	TGTGCCAGCACTACTAGGGGTAATACAGATACGCAGTATTTT